The 18 T cell receptor beta chains below come from one sample, sequenced in a study of vaccination and CD4 T cells after COVID-19. Stated treatment: roughly 11-day PBMC culture with coronavirus spike peptide pools or control peptides (ViraFEST assay). Their target antigens are unknown. Sequencing of the DNA from cultured CD4+ T cells was carried out with the Oncomine TCR Beta short-read assay. TCRdb re-called the PCR reads with MiXCR, one entry per CDR3 protein. Of about 14,000 distinct CDR3 sequences listed, around 53% are singletons. Source: CD4+ T cells from blood, cultured in vitro, taken before SARS-CoV-2 vaccination. These receptors originate from a human donor who had recovered from COVID-19.

This clonotype was picked up one time. The chain joins TRBV4-2 to TRBJ1-2; TRBD1 matches at 12 bases. This CDR3 comprises 16 residues. Germline V gene sequence: CDR1 LGHNA, CDR2 YNFKEQ. The V and J ends lost 1 base and 3 bases, in that order; junction bases with no gene match: 3. The CDR3 nucleotides are TGTGCCAGCAGCCAAGGGGGACAGGGGGCGGACTATGGCTACACCTTC. Translating gives CASSQGGQGADYGYTF.

This chain joins TRBV20-1 and TRBJ1-1; 9 bases are a match to TRBD1. Losses at the gene ends were 6 bases for V and 5 bases for J; bases not matched to a gene: 7. The V gene's germline CDR1 is DFQATT and CDR2 SNEGSKA (reference sequence). This CDR3 region has 13 residues. CDR3 in amino acids: CSAQQGARTEAFF. CDR3 in DNA: TGCAGTGCACAACAGGGGGCGCGGACTGAAGCTTTCTTT.

The V and J genes are TRBV7-2 and TRBJ1-1; D unresolved. The CDR3 totals 13 residues. V dropped 3 bases and J dropped 11 bases, with 16 bases sitting between them. Germline V gene data show CDR1 as SGHTA and CDR2 as FQGNSA. The CDR3 is CASSLSPRQVAFF. The CDR3 DNA reads TGTGCCAGCAGCTTGTCTCCTCGCCAAGTGGCTTTCTTT.

This clonotype was counted only a few times. This chain uses TRBV6-2 or TRBV6-3 with TRBJ1-5; D not certain. The length of the CDR3 is 15 residues. The V and J ends lost 6 bases and 2 bases respectively, with 14 bases between them. The germline gives CDR1 MNHEY, CDR2 SVGEGT. CDR3 sequence reads: CASREEGRGNQPQHF. In DNA, the CDR3 is TGTGCCAGCAGGGAAGAGGGCCGGGGCAATCAGCCCCAGCATTTT.

This clonotype was seen a handful of times. The CDR3 DNA follows: TGTGCCAGCAGCTTAGAGACTTTCACAGATACGCAGTATTTT. It yields the protein CASSLETFTDTQYF. The V call is TRBV7-2, the J call TRBJ2-3; D gene uncertain. Trimming left V 1 base short and J 2 bases short, with 7 bases between. There are 14 residues in the CDR3. Germline V lookup: CDR1 SGHTA, CDR2 FQGNSA.

The chain recombines TRBV6-1 with TRBJ1-2; TRBD1 matches at 10 bases. Trimming took 3 bases from V and 6 from J; bases not matched to a gene: 4. The CDR3 covers 14 residues. Germline CDR1 and CDR2: MNHNS and SASEGT. CDR3 nucleotide sequence: TGTGCCAGCAGTGACCGGGACAGGGGACATGGCTACACCTTC. Its translation is CASSDRDRGHGYTF.

The chain couples TRBV5-4 to TRBJ1-5; a possible D gene is TRBD1 (6 bases). The CDR3 spans 15 residues. From germline, CDR1 is SGHNT and CDR2 YYREEE (reference sequence). V was trimmed by 0 bases and J by 6 bases, leaving 13 bases between them. The CDR3 DNA is TGTGCCAGCAGCTTGGACGGGGGCAGGGGTCAGCCCCAGCATTTT. Amino acid sequence: CASSLDGGRGQPQHF.

V is TRBV28 and J is TRBJ2-3; D not certain. The germline gives CDR1 MDHEN, CDR2 SYDVKM. The CDR3 runs 16 residues. The ends were cut back, 6 bases at V and 1 base at J, with 17 bases in the middle. The CDR3: CASSPSRRAGTDTQYF. The CDR3, as DNA: TGTGCCAGCAGCCCCTCACGTAGGGCAGGCACAGATACGCAGTATTTT.

The genes are TRBV11-2 and TRBJ1-1; possible D gene TRBD1, 5 bases. The CDR3 extends over 17 amino acids. The V gene lost 1 base and the J gene lost 0 bases, with 15 bases spanning the gap. Germline CDR1 SGHAT, CDR2 FQNNGV. The CDR3 DNA reads as TGTGCCAGCAGCTTAGTGGGACCCGGGAGCATGAACACTGAAGCTTTCTTT. Translating gives CASSLVGPGSMNTEAFF.

This clonotype was observed a handful of times. The chain links TRBV20-1 to TRBJ2-5; TRBD2 agrees at 12 bases. Losses at the gene ends were 6 bases for V and 8 bases for J; bases not matched to a gene: 16. Germline lookup yields CDR1 DFQATT and CDR2 SNEGSKA (reference sequence). The length of the CDR3 is 16 residues. The CDR3 DNA reads as TGCAGTGCCCCAGGACATTGGACTAGCGGGGACAAAACCCAGTACTTC. It yields the protein CSAPGHWTSGDKTQYF.

The CDR3 DNA is TGTGCCAGCAGCCCACCCGTCGGCACTGAAGCTTTCTTT. It is translated as CASSPPVGTEAFF. The chain couples TRBV28 to TRBJ1-1, with D uncertain. The CDR3 covers 13 residues. Germline loops: CDR1 MDHEN, CDR2 SYDVKM. Trimming left V 6 bases short and J 4 bases short, with 12 bases between.

This clonotype was seen only a few times. The genes are TRBV29-1 and TRBJ2-5, with 10 bases matching TRBD2. Germline V lookup: CDR1 SQVTM, CDR2 ANQGSEA. This CDR3 has 15 residues. J lost 4 bases, V lost 4 bases, and 9 bases had no gene match. CDR3 residues: CSVGNQAGGPETQYF. The CDR3 nucleotides are TGCAGCGTTGGGAACCAAGCGGGGGGGCCAGAGACCCAGTACTTC. The entire variable domain, with the rest obtained from reference TRBV29-1 and TRBJ2-5, is as follows: SAVISQKPSRDICQRGTSLTIQCQVDSQVTMMFWYRQQPGQSLTLIATANQGSEATYESGFVIDKFPISRPNLTFSTLTVSNMSPEDSSIYLCSVGNQAGGPETQYFGPGTRLLVL.

This rearrangement joins TRBV5-1 to TRBJ1-2; tentative D call: TRBD1 (5 bases). Deletions cut 0 bases from V and 0 bases from J, with 9 bases between. The germline V gene has CDR1 SGHRS and CDR2 YFSETQ. The CDR3 runs 15 residues. CDR3 residues: CASSLGGAPNYGYTF. In nucleotides, the CDR3 is TGCGCCAGCAGCTTGGGAGGGGCGCCTAACTATGGCTACACCTTC.

This clonotype turned up a few times. The rearrangement joins TRBV24-1 to TRBJ1-5, with 7 bases fitting TRBD1. Germline trimming cut 2 bases from V and 1 base from J; bases unmatched to any gene: 7. The CDR3 contains 17 residues. Germline CDR1 KGHDR, CDR2 SFDVKD. CDR3 sequence reads: CATSDSEGARSNQPQHF. CDR3 nucleotides: TGTGCCACCAGTGATTCCGAGGGGGCGCGGAGCAATCAGCCCCAGCATTTT.

Details on this clonotype: The CDR3 ends on some other residue instead of the conserved phenylalanine or tryptophan, so this is likely a read error. The DNA is omitted, as the CDR3 cannot be located on it reliably, and the CDR3 follows TCRdb's listing. The rearrangement uses TRBV20-1 and TRBJ1-1. The CDR3 has 12 residues if both end residues are counted. CDR1 DFQATT and CDR2 SNEGSKA come from the germline V gene (reference sequence). CDR3 sequence: CSAQHRNTETFI.

CDR3 bases: TGTGCCAGCATCCCCTTGCAGGACCTGGGTCGGGCCAACGTCCTGACTTTC. Translating gives CASIPLQDLGRANVLTF. The chain uses TRBV7-2 and TRBJ2-6, with unresolved D. The CDR3 sequence is 17 residues long. The germline V and J ends were trimmed by 7 bases and 5 bases, with 21 bases remaining between them. Germline CDR1 reads SGHTA; CDR2 reads FQGNSA.

The chain is built from TRBV11-1 and TRBJ1-1, with 12 bases fitting TRBD1. This CDR3 is built from 14 residues. V trimming: 5 bases; J trimming: 11 bases; junction bases outside the gene matches: 9. The germline CDR1 and CDR2 sequences are SGHAT and FQDESV (reference sequence). CDR3 sequence: CASSPGQGALGAFF. The CDR3 bases are TGTGCCAGCAGCCCGGGACAGGGGGCGCTGGGGGCTTTCTTT.

In the case of this clonotype: As the CDR3 is not closed by the conserved phenylalanine or tryptophan, this likely results from a read error. The V call is TRBV6-1, the J call TRBJ2-7; TRBD1 is a possible D gene (6 bases). V gave up 0 bases and J gave up 2 bases, with 8 bases separating them. Germline CDR1 MNHNS, CDR2 SASEGT. CDR3 length: 14 amino acids. CDR3: CASSEAAGAYEQYY. DNA of the CDR3: TGTGCCAGCAGTGAAGCGGCAGGGGCCTACGAGCAGTACTAC.